This record looks at one T cell receptor beta chain sequence and its context. If patients had autoimmune disease history or systemic immunosuppression, they were excluded. This specimen belongs to a study of OX40 agonist ivuxolimab in advanced cancers. Study in general: Each patient was given ivuxolimab into a vein every 2 weeks, at 0.01 to 10 mg/kg.

Some clones are missing from TCRdb's copy, which holds only in-frame ones; the method was immunoSEQ multiplex PCR. The sample comprises roughly 15,000 clones, roughly 82% of which are singletons, and about 2.4% rests with the top ten. V lost 1 base, J lost 5 bases, and 6 bases lay in between. Germline-derived CDR1 and CDR2 are ENHRY and SYGVKD. This CDR3 contains 12 residues. The genes are TRBV10-3 and TRBJ2-7; D possibly matches TRBD1 or TRBD2 (5 bases each). The TCR was taken from an adult with an advanced solid tumor such as melanoma, head and neck, liver or kidney cancer. The sample consisted of CD4+ or CD8+ T cells sorted from blood, taken in a trial of the OX40 agonist ivuxolimab. CDR3 DNA: TGTGCCATCAGTGAGTTGGGGGACGAGCAGTACTTC. This codes for CAISELGDEQYF.